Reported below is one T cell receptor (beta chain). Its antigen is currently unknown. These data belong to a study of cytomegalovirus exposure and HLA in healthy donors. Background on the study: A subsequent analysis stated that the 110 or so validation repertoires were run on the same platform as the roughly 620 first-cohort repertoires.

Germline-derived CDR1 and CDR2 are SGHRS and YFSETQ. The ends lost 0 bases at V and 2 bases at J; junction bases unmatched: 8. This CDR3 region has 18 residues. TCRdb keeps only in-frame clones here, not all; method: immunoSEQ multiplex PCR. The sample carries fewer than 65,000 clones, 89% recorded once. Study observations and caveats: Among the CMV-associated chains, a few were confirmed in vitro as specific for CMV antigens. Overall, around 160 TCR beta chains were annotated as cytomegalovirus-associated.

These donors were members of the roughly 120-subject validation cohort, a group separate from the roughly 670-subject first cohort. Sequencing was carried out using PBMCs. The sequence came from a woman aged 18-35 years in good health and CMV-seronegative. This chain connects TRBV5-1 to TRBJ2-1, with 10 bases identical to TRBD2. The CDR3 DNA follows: TGCGCCAGCAGCTTGGCCATTGTAGCGGGAGGCACCTACAATGAGCAGTTCTTC. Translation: CASSLAIVAGGTYNEQFF.